This TCR beta chain was recorded in a study of T cell responses to AZD1222 COVID-19 vaccine (dated by TCRdb to about 2021). Describing the broader study: AZD1222 recipients given second doses at about 4 weeks or at about 12 weeks were pooled, since spike-specific TCR depth and breadth were not found to differ between the two schedules. Enrollment into the trials was organized by age into subgroups of 18-55, 56-69 and 70-plus years, and those subgroups contained roughly 160, 29 and 62 TCR-sequenced participants, respectively. A total of roughly 240 trial participants underwent TCR sequencing, of whom 200 to 220 received two doses of AZD1222 and about 25 received two doses of the MenACWY control vaccine.

The sample's time point label, decoded: baseline before first vaccination. Samples from vaccinated people were obtained from the UK trials COV001 and COV002, which included a single-blind randomized controlled phase 2/3 trial of AZD1222 (ChAdOx1 nCoV-19) in healthy adults. Trial participant PBMC samples were collected at day 0 and day 28 after the second dose for TCRbeta chain sequencing. The germline ends are 8 bases apart after V is trimmed by 4 bases and J by 7 bases. The germline V gene encodes CDR1 SNHLY and CDR2 FYNNEI. The CDR3, cysteine through phenylalanine, is 13 amino acids long. The entry retains the CDR3 DNA only, 39 bases that are in frame from base 1. General conclusions and limits of the study: Vaccine-associated CD4 TCRs spanned the whole spike protein, with dominant responses in regions 160-218 and 743-854. In the small 56-69-year group, the increase in depth fell short of significance, most likely because of low power. Nearly half of unique spike-specific TCRs reportedly recognized epitopes outside regions mutated in the B.1.351 and B.1.1.7 variants. Conclusions about previously exposed vaccinees are limited because only six or seven AZD1222 recipients were SARS-CoV-2 seropositive at baseline. A significant rise in spike-specific TCR breadth and depth was observed after two AZD1222 doses relative to day 0 and relative to MenACWY recipients. Participants were mostly white British, with more females than males. The authors suggested clonal diversity may have been underestimated. Because no samples from the day 14 peak response were available, repertoires could be characterized only after the peak T cell response.

In regard to this clone: Its recognized antigen is unknown. Base qualities are not provided; no much larger clone lies one nucleotide away.

The CDR3 regions of human TCRbeta chains were analyzed by immunosequencing. The paper's processing steps were these. TCRs in the repertoires were matched against a reference library of SARS-CoV-2-specific TCRs that had been generated with the MIRA antigen-specificity platform. Breadth meant the fraction of unique TCRs that were SARS-CoV-2-associated, whereas depth meant the fraction of total T cells that were SARS-CoV-2-associated. Using the MIRA data, every spike-specific TCR was mapped to the spike region that the TCR reacted to and assigned to either a CD4 or a CD8 class. Log10-transformed breadth and depth values were compared by one-way ANOVA with Sidak's multiple comparisons tests. In TCRdb, the immuneACCESS table is reduced to in-frame sequences with V and J assigned. These tables do not hold every clone; where another copy was compared, an unresolved V gene accounts for under half, and the others remain unexplained. That table furnishes V, J and clone size, whereas the DNA furnished D and trimming. The sample records approximately 100,000 clones, roughly 88% of which are singletons. About 8.7% of the sample belongs to the ten largest clones.

This clonotype was sampled from an adult in good health. Here the sequenced sample was peripheral blood, taken on day 0 of AZD1222 vaccination. Rearrangement joined TRBV2 to TRBJ1-6; 5 matching bases give a weak D call of TRBD1. The CDR3 here reads CASSGQRNSPLHF. The base sequence is TGTGCCAGCAGTGGACAGCGAAATTCACCCCTCCACTTT.